These 14 T cell receptor beta chains share one sample of origin, sequenced in a study of resident and recirculating memory T cells in vitiligo. Libraries were prepared by immunoSEQ multiplex PCR; TCRdb keeps only in-frame clonotypes and omits some of them. The sample consists of tens of thousands of clones, about 89% of them appearing once. The sequencing input was blood. The receptors shown here come from a male donor with vitiligo.

The rearrangement links TRBV10-3 to TRBJ1-5; TRBD1 agrees at 8 bases. Germline V gene data show CDR1 as ENHRY and CDR2 as SYGVKD. This CDR3 is built from 16 residues. The J segment lost 3 bases and the V segment lost 2 bases, leaving 6 bases of the junction unmatched. CDR3 nucleotides: TGTGCCATCAGTGAGACAATGACAGGGGTCAATCAGCCCCAGCATTTT. This codes for CAISETMTGVNQPQHF.

This rearrangement joins TRBV9 to TRBJ1-1; TRBD1 matches at 8 bases. CDR1 and CDR2 from the germline V gene are SGDLS and YYNGEE. V was pared by 4 bases and J by 5 bases, with 10 bases of the junction left unmatched. The CDR3 totals 15 residues. Here the CDR3 reads CASSYDDRGSTEAFF. The CDR3 bases are TGTGCCAGCAGCTACGATGACAGGGGAAGTACTGAAGCTTTCTTT.

In the case of this clone: Its ends do not fully match the called genes, so a read error is possible. This chain joins TRBV7-7 and TRBJ2-5; D unresolved. CDR3 size: 13 residues. From germline, CDR1 is SSHAT and CDR2 FNYEAQ (reference sequence). Written as DNA, the CDR3 is TGTGCTAGCAGCTTAGCCAGCGAAGAGACCCAGTACTTC. Protein sequence: CASSLASEETQYF.

The chain is built from TRBV7-9 and TRBJ1-6; D ambiguous. The CDR3 is 17 residues long. V was clipped by 4 bases and J by 7 bases, with 20 bases between them. Germline V gene data show CDR1 as SEHNR and CDR2 as FQNEAQ (reference sequence). Written as DNA, the CDR3 is TGTGCCAGCAGCTCATCCGGGGTCCGGGGTTCCAATTCACCCCTCCACTTT. Protein sequence: CASSSSGVRGSNSPLHF.

The chain uses TRBV5-4 and TRBJ2-2; 8 bases are a match to TRBD2. V trimming: 4 bases; J trimming: 3 bases; junction bases outside the gene matches: 8. The germline CDR1 and CDR2 sequences are SGHNT and YYREEE (reference sequence). This CDR3 region has 16 residues. CDR3 bases: TGTGCCAGCAGCCCAAACCGGGGGGGGCACACCGGGGAGCTGTTTTTT. Amino acid sequence: CASSPNRGGHTGELFF.

This chain links TRBV27 with TRBJ2-3, with D possibly TRBD2 on 6 matching bases. Trimming cost V 6 bases and J 8 bases, with 15 bases left between them. The CDR3 extends over 13 amino acids. Germline-derived CDR1 and CDR2 are MNHEY and SMNVEV (reference sequence). CDR3 DNA sequence: TGTGCCAGCAGCCGGTTCGGGGGAGGTACGCAGTATTTT. Protein sequence: CASSRFGGGTQYF.

This chain links TRBV30 with TRBJ2-3; the match to TRBD2 covers 12 bases. Unmatched junction bases numbered 6, after V lost 2 bases and J lost 6 bases. The CDR3 has 15 residues. Per germline, CDR1 GTSNPN and CDR2 SVGIG (reference sequence). CDR3 bases: TGTGCCTGGAGTTTTACTAGCGGGGGGTACGATACGCAGTATTTT. Encoded protein: CAWSFTSGGYDTQYF.

This chain joins TRBV7-2 and TRBJ2-1; D possibly corresponds to TRBD1 (6 bases). The ends were cut back, 2 bases at V and 8 bases at J, with 25 bases in the middle. Per germline, CDR1 SGHTA and CDR2 FQGNSA. This CDR3 is 18 amino acids long. For the CDR3, the DNA is TGTGCCAGCAGCTTACACCCTTCCGGGACAAGTGCAGTTTATGAGCAGTTCTTC. This sequence encodes CASSLHPSGTSAVYEQFF.

The J gene is TRBJ2-5, the V gene TRBV5-6; 9 positions match TRBD2. Germline assignment: CDR1 SGHDT and CDR2 YYEEEE. The CDR3 is made up of 14 amino acids. J lost 2 bases, V lost 4 bases, and 3 bases had no gene match. CDR3 in amino acids: CASSLSGGQETQYF. The CDR3 nucleotides are TGTGCCAGCAGCCTTAGCGGGGGTCAAGAGACCCAGTACTTC.

The gene calls are TRBV19 and TRBJ1-2, with D hard to call. The CDR3 has 13 residues. CDR1 and CDR2 (germline): LNHDA, SQIVND (reference sequence). V shed 7 bases and J shed 0 bases, with 9 bases lying between them. The CDR3 here is CASKRNANYGYTF. The CDR3 DNA reads TGTGCCAGTAAGAGGAACGCTAACTATGGCTACACCTTC. Based on the CDR3 plus reference TRBV19 and TRBJ1-2, the full variable domain is DGGITQSPKYLFRKEGQNVTLSCEQNLNHDAMYWYRQDPGQGLRLIYYSQIVNDFQKGDIAEGYSVSREKKESFPLTVTSAQKNPTAFYLCASKRNANYGYTFGSGTRLTVV.

This clone has a single count. The chain employs TRBV6-5 and TRBJ2-7; no clear D gene. The CDR3 is 15 amino acids. Germline CDR1 reads MNHEY; CDR2 reads SVGAGI. V shed 6 bases and J shed 0 bases, with 15 bases lying between them. The DNA for the CDR3 is TGTGCCAGCAGCCCCCGAGTCCCTACCTCCTACGAGCAGTACTTC. This gives the protein CASSPRVPTSYEQYF.

The chain carries TRBV2 and TRBJ1-1, with a weak D call TRBD1 (6 bases). The CDR3 loop spans 15 amino acids. Trimming cost V 3 bases and J 2 bases, with 13 bases left between them. Per germline, CDR1 SNHLY and CDR2 FYNNEI. The CDR3 coding sequence is TGTGCCAGCAGTGAGGGGGCCAGGGCTAACACTGAAGCTTTCTTT. This sequence encodes CASSEGARANTEAFF.

The rearrangement uses TRBV2 and TRBJ1-3; TRBD1 matches 9 bases. This CDR3 has 13 residues. CDR1 and CDR2 from the germline V gene are SNHLY and FYNNEI. Trimming cost V 6 bases and J 7 bases; bases outside gene matches: 4. CDR3: CASRGQGGNTIYF. In DNA form, the CDR3 reads TGTGCCAGCAGGGGACAGGGAGGGAACACCATATATTTT.

The V and J genes are TRBV7-9 and TRBJ1-4; TRBD1 agrees at 10 bases. The ends lost 1 base at V and 13 bases at J; junction bases unmatched: 9. This CDR3 comprises 15 residues. Per germline, CDR1 SEHNR and CDR2 FQNEAQ (reference sequence). As DNA, the CDR3 is TGTGCCAGCAGCTTAGGCCAGACAGGGGGCGAAGGACTGTTTTTT. Translating it yields CASSLGQTGGEGLFF.